The text below deals with one T cell receptor (beta chain). These data are taken from a study of shared clonotypes between healthy human individuals. The repertoire was sequenced with immunoSEQ multiplex PCR; TCRdb's copy has only in-frame clones and lacks some. The sample has about 1.5 million clones, under 99% seen once. The V and J ends lost 1 base and 5 bases respectively, with 16 bases between them. CDR3 length: 16 amino acids. Germline CDR1 is LNHDA and CDR2 is SQIVND (reference sequence). The gene calls are TRBV19 and TRBJ2-3; D unresolved. Sequenced: naive CD4+ T cells sorted from blood. Subset indicated: CD45RA+ positively selected. This TCR was recovered from a man in his thirties or forties in good health. Here the CDR3 DNA reads TGTGCCAGTAGTATAGTTGGGTCCCGGAGAAGAGATACGCAGTATTTT. It yields the protein CASSIVGSRRRDTQYF. The whole variable domain, remainder taken from reference TRBV19 and TRBJ2-3, is DGGITQSPKYLFRKEGQNVTLSCEQNLNHDAMYWYRQDPGQGLRLIYYSQIVNDFQKGDIAEGYSVSREKKESFPLTVTSAQKNPTAFYLCASSIVGSRRRDTQYFGPGTRLTVL.